This TCR beta chain was recovered during a study of cytomegalovirus exposure and HLA in healthy donors. Trimming pared 0 bases from V and 2 bases from J, leaving 7 bases between. The CDR3 is made up of 14 amino acids. The germline CDR1 and CDR2 sequences are SGHRS and YFSETQ. Primers for the PCR totalled 60 Vbeta and 13 Jbeta. Clones were sequenced by immunoSEQ multiplex PCR, and TCRdb holds only the in-frame ones, with some missing. The sample carries 150,000 to 200,000 clones, over 80% recorded once. Study results and limitations: It was confirmed in vitro that a few of the CMV-associated chains were specific for CMV antigens. Among the most significant clusters, several appeared linked to common viral pathogens in a later analysis.

Details on this clone: The antigen is unknown. Distinct nucleotide sequences in the sample also encode this CDR3.

The rearrangement joins TRBV5-1 to TRBJ2-3, with a weak D call TRBD1 (6 bases). The clonotype comes from a male donor in good health and CMV-seronegative. Sequencing used PBMCs. CDR3 in DNA: TGCGCCAGCAGCTTGGGACAGGTCACAGATACGCAGTATTTT. This encodes CASSLGQVTDTQYF.